This T cell receptor beta chain was captured in a study of blood T cell repertoires in COVID-19. Across the study: The United States, Italy and Spain supplied acute and convalescent COVID-19 samples. T cells, B-cell-depleted T cells, or PBMCs supplied cDNA or gDNA.

V lost 7 bases and J lost 5, with 15 bases in between. The V gene's germline CDR1 is LNHDA and CDR2 SQIVND (reference sequence). This CDR3 has 14 residues. Libraries were prepared by immunoSEQ multiplex PCR; TCRdb keeps only in-frame clonotypes and omits some of them. The table lists fewer than 50,000 clones, about 84% of them singletons. Sequenced sample: peripheral blood. This clonotype was obtained from a human donor in a cohort sampled during active COVID-19. The rearrangement links TRBV19 to TRBJ1-3; the D gene is possibly TRBD1 (6 bases). This CDR3 reads CASTVDSRRNTIYF. CDR3 sequence (DNA): TGTGCCAGTACCGTGGACAGCCGTCGAAACACCATATATTTT.